This TCR beta chain appears in the sequencing data of a study of cytomegalovirus exposure and HLA in healthy donors. Of note for this clone: Its antigen is undetermined.

13 Jbeta primers and 60 Vbeta primers were used for the PCR. This table comes from immunoSEQ multiplex PCR, and its TCRdb copy is limited to in-frame clones, with some not included. Counted here are some 28,000 clones, more than 55% occurring once; the ten biggest clones make up roughly 45%. Study conclusions and caveats: In a later analysis, donors in an Asian-associated ancestry cluster reportedly had fewer N-insertions in productive TCRs than the cohort mean. Sequencing probably produced one cluster of sequence variants that were highly shared. Later analysis suggested links between common viral pathogens and several top significant clusters. About 87% or about 30% of the time was how often most TCR beta V segments were productive, according to an earlier analysis.

CDR1 and CDR2 from the germline V gene are MGHRA and YSYEKL. The CDR3 totals 16 residues. V dropped 0 bases and J dropped 3; count of bases not matched to a gene: 5. V and J are TRBV4-1 and TRBJ2-7; 10 nucleotides line up with TRBD2. Sequencing used PBMCs. This TCR derives from a male donor in good health and CMV-seropositive. The CDR3 coding sequence is TGCGCCAGCAGCCAAGATTCTAGCGGGAGATTCTACGAGCAGTACTTC. This codes for CASSQDSSGRFYEQYF.